This TCR beta chain was captured in a study of shared clonotypes between healthy human individuals. Deep-level settings were used for running the assay. Sequencing used immunoSEQ multiplex PCR; TCRdb keeps in-frame clones, though not all of them. Counted here are some 2,500,000 clones, less than 95% occurring once; the ten biggest clones make up about 0.41%. This TCR derives from a young man in good health. Some clones in this sample may be carry-over from other donors' samples. The specimen was naive CD4+ T cells from PBMCs. The sample's subset: CD45RA+ positively selected.

CDR3 bases: TGTGCCAGCAGCCCAATACAGGGGAAGGGGAGTGAAAAACTGTTTTTT. Its translation is CASSPIQGKGSEKLFF. V usage is TRBV11-2 and J usage is TRBJ1-4; the match to TRBD1 covers 7 bases. Germline V gives CDR1 SGHAT, CDR2 FQNNGV. This CDR3 has 16 amino acids. V lost 5 bases, J lost 7 bases, and 13 bases stayed unmatched.